These T cell receptor beta chains were read from a single sample in a study of blood T cell repertoires in COVID-19. Produced via immunoSEQ multiplex PCR; TCRdb's table is partial and in-frame only. The sample shows 95,000 to 150,000 clones, 70% to 90% of them seen only once. The sequenced sample was peripheral blood. Every receptor here comes from a man in his fifties or sixties with acute or convalescent COVID-19. Both conserved end residues are part of each CDR3. Size is stated for part of the rows, as once, few or many counts, or as a class when the clone is expanded.

once	TRBV19	TRBJ2-1	CASSMIGREGANEQFF
once	TRBV19	TRBJ2-7	CASRLETGGEQYF
-	TRBV29-1	TRBJ2-3	CSVIEDRLRTDTQYF
-	TRBV6-6	TRBJ2-7	CASGVGTGAYEQYF
-	TRBV6-5	TRBJ2-2	CASRLAGVPGELFF
-	TRBV15	TRBJ1-1	CATSRDRGIEAFF
-	TRBV27	TRBJ2-2	CASSLISGRATGELFF
-	TRBV6-6	TRBJ1-1	CASRGQGGSTEAFF
-	TRBV6-5	TRBJ2-1	CASIQSGFSYNEQFF
-	TRBV19	TRBJ1-4	CASSPTGGFFEKLFF
-	TRBV2	TRBJ2-7	CASSEGQGMKAYEQYF
-	TRBV6-5	TRBJ1-2	CASSYTTGGRRGYTF
-	TRBV5-4	TRBJ2-1	CASSAGLDYNEQFF
-	TRBV21-1	TRBJ2-1	CASSTQRDDNEQFF
few	TRBV30	TRBJ2-1	CAWRGLGRGGKSEQFF
-	TRBV21-1	TRBJ2-7	CASYRGELYEQYF
-	TRBV12-3/TRBV12-4	TRBJ2-3	CASSSSSTDTQYF
few	TRBV5-6	TRBJ1-6	CASSLRTGPDNSPLHF
many	TRBV27	TRBJ2-1	CASSSHTGTGVNEQFF
-	TRBV15	TRBJ2-1	CATSRESSGRGYNEQFF
-	TRBV6-4	TRBJ2-2	CASRRGGSDTGELFF
-	TRBV5-6	TRBJ1-2	CASSWPGQDMVYTF
-	TRBV10-3	TRBJ2-2	CAISESSRQYSLLNTGELFF
-	TRBV6-5	TRBJ1-3	CASSPLGSGNTIYF
-	TRBV18	TRBJ1-5	CASSPPTGPGIQPQHF
-	TRBV7-6	TRBJ2-3	CASSLGTSGSLDTQYF
-	TRBV24-1	TRBJ2-1	CATSGPGLAGNPYNEQFF